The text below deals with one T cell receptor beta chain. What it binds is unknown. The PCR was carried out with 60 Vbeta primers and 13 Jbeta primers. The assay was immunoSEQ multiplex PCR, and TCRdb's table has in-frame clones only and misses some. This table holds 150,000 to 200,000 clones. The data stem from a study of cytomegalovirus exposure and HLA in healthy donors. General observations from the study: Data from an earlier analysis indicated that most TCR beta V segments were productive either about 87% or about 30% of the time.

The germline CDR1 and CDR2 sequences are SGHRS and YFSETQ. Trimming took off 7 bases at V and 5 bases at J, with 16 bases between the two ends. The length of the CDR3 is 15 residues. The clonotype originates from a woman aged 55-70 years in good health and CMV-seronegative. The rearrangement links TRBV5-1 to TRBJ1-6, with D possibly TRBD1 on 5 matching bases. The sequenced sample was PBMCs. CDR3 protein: CASQQNQGNNSPLHF. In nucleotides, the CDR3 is TGCGCCAGCCAACAAAATCAGGGAAATAATTCACCCCTCCACTTT.